The entry that follows covers one T cell receptor beta chain sequence. What it binds is not known. TCRdb reprocessed the 5' RACE reads, with one entry per CDR3 protein and no DNA. This listing includes fewer than 300,000 distinct CDR3 sequences. This sample was taken from a study of T cells expressing NK-cell markers. Study summary: Researchers got TCR beta repertoires out of sorted CD3+CD56+NKG2C+, CD3+CD56+NKG2C- and CD3+CD56-NKG2C+ T cells.

This CDR3 region has 12 residues. Germline V gene lookup returns CDR1 LGHDT and CDR2 YNNKEL (reference sequence). Study-level points and caveats: A handful of donors likewise had their CD3+CD56-NKG2C+ fraction led by these clonotypes.

This chain joins TRBV3-1 and TRBJ1-2. The sequence derives from a woman between 18 and 69 years old in good health. Sequencing was done on a sample of blood T cells: a sorted CD56 or NKG2C T cell subset, CD4+ or CD8+ T cells, or bulk PBMC T cells (not recorded which). The CDR3 is CASSQPTYGYTF. Variable domain in full (rest from reference TRBV3-1 and TRBJ1-2): DTAVSQTPKYLVTQMGNDKSIKCEQNLGHDTMYWYKQDSKKFLKIMFSYNNKELIINETVPNRFSPKSPDKAHLNLHINSLELGDSAVYFCASSQPTYGYTFGSGTRLTVV.